This TCR beta chain was sequenced for a study of PD-1 and CTLA-4 blockade in melanoma. The assay was immunoSEQ multiplex PCR, and TCRdb's table has in-frame clones only and misses some. The table shows 25,000 to 30,000 clones, with less than 90% occurring only once. Trimming left V 0 bases short and J 3 bases short, with 15 bases between. The CDR3 loop spans 16 amino acids. Per germline, CDR1 SGHRS and CDR2 YFSETQ. The source is a human donor with melanoma. V usage is TRBV5-1 and J usage is TRBJ1-1; a weak D match, TRBD1 (6 bases). The source material was CD8+ T cells from peripheral blood, sampled before anti-PD-1 treatment. CDR3 in amino acids: CASSLDAQGGDTEAFF. CDR3 nucleotide sequence: TGCGCCAGCAGCTTGGACGCACAGGGAGGAGACACTGAAGCTTTCTTT.